This T cell receptor (beta chain) was retrieved from a study of T cells in Graves' hyperthyroidism and ophthalmopathy. This clonotype was counted ten times or more. RNA transcripts were the template for amplifying TCR beta CDR3 regions. HTBI primers were the set used in a first-round RT-PCR of the TCR CDR3. TCRdb processed the multiplex PCR reads anew with MiXCR; each CDR3 protein has one entry. In the table there are about 570,000 distinct CDR3 sequences, 14% of which are singletons. Uncontrolled infection, other autoimmune disease, pregnancy or lactation excluded patients. Thyroid ultrasound, orbital computed tomography, clinical symptoms, and serum thyroxine and TRAb underpinned diagnoses. V was clipped by 2 bases and J by 5 bases, with 10 bases between them. The germline V gene encodes CDR1 MGHRA and CDR2 YSYEKL. The CDR3 totals 14 residues.

The chain couples TRBV4-1 to TRBJ1-5, with unresolved D. This receptor was identified in a woman aged 40 to 50 with Graves' hyperthyroidism. Sequenced material: blood. CDR3 in amino acids: CASSQSLYDQPQHF. The CDR3 coding sequence is TGCGCCAGCAGCCAAAGCCTTTACGATCAGCCCCAGCATTTT.